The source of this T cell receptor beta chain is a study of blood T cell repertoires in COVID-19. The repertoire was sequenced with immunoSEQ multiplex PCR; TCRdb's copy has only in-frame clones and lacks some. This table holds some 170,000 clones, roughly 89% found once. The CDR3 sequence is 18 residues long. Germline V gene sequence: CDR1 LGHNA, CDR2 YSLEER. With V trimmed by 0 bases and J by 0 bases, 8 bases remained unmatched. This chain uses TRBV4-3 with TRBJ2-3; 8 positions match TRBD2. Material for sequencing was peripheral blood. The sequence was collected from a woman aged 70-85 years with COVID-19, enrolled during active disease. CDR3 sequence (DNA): TGCGCCAGCAGCCAAGATTCTATGGCTAGCGGGAGCACAGATACGCAGTATTTT. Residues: CASSQDSMASGSTDTQYF.